The rows below give T cell receptor beta chains drawn from one sample of a study of T-cell reconstitution after alpha-beta-depleted transplantation in children. Each CDR3 protein gets one entry after TCRdb re-called the PCR reads with MiXCR. The table has approximately 200,000 distinct CDR3 sequences, just under 6.5% seen once; the top ten hold about 4.4%. Source: PBMCs, taken before TCRalphabeta/CD19-depleted stem cell transplant. The receptor set was obtained from a girl under three years old with combined immunodeficiency, due to receive a stem cell transplant. Each CDR3 is given with its conserved first and last residue. Fields, in order: J gene, clone size, V gene, D gene, CDR3 DNA, CDR3 protein. A D gene is named only where the DNA matches it firmly. Part of the rows lack a size; the others show once, few, many or a class for expanded clones.

j_gene: TRBJ2-5
abundance: -
v_gene: TRBV11-2
d_gene: -
CDR3nt: TGTGCCAGCAGCCCCAACATTGAGACCCAGTACTTC
CDR3aa: CASSPNIETQYF

j_gene: TRBJ1-5
abundance: many
v_gene: TRBV9
d_gene: -
CDR3nt: TGTGCCAGCAACGAGGGGGACAATCAGCCCCAGCATTTT
CDR3aa: CASNEGDNQPQHF

j_gene: TRBJ2-7
abundance: many
v_gene: TRBV11-2
d_gene: -
CDR3nt: TGTGCCAGCAGCTTGGGGCTTCCCGACTACGAGCAGTACTTC
CDR3aa: CASSLGLPDYEQYF

j_gene: TRBJ1-3
abundance: many
v_gene: TRBV28
d_gene: -
CDR3nt: TGTGCCAGCAGTGATCGGAACACCATATATTTT
CDR3aa: CASSDRNTIYF

j_gene: TRBJ1-5
abundance: many
v_gene: TRBV7-9
d_gene: -
CDR3nt: TGTGCCAGCAGCCCCTCCAATAGCAATCAGCCCCAGCATTTT
CDR3aa: CASSPSNSNQPQHF

j_gene: TRBJ2-5
abundance: -
v_gene: TRBV6-2/TRBV6-3
d_gene: TRBD2
CDR3nt: TGTGCCAGCAGTTTGGCTAGCGGGTCGGTTGAGACCCAGTACTTC
CDR3aa: CASSLASGSVETQYF

j_gene: TRBJ2-7
abundance: many
v_gene: TRBV12-3/TRBV12-4
d_gene: -
CDR3nt: TGTGCCAGCAGTTTTTTGCCCTACGAGCAGTACTTC
CDR3aa: CASSFLPYEQYF

j_gene: TRBJ1-5
abundance: many
v_gene: TRBV20-1
d_gene: -
CDR3nt: TGCAGTGCTAGCTTCGGCAGGGACAATCAGCCCCAGCATTTT
CDR3aa: CSASFGRDNQPQHF

j_gene: TRBJ1-2
abundance: few
v_gene: TRBV29-1
d_gene: -
CDR3nt: TGCAGCGTTGAAGAAGAACAGGGCTATGGCTACACCTTC
CDR3aa: CSVEEEQGYGYTF

j_gene: TRBJ1-2
abundance: many
v_gene: TRBV29-1
d_gene: -
CDR3nt: TGCAGCGTTGAAGTAGAAGGGGCCCGTGGCTACACCTTC
CDR3aa: CSVEVEGARGYTF

j_gene: TRBJ1-5
abundance: few
v_gene: TRBV29-1
d_gene: TRBD1
CDR3nt: TGCAGCGTTGAAGAGGGACAGGGCCTCAATCAGCCCCAGCATTTT
CDR3aa: CSVEEGQGLNQPQHF

j_gene: TRBJ1-2
abundance: few
v_gene: TRBV29-1
d_gene: TRBD1
CDR3nt: TGCAGCGTTGAAGCTGGTAGGACAGGGTATGGCTACACCTTC
CDR3aa: CSVEAGRTGYGYTF

j_gene: TRBJ2-5
abundance: many
v_gene: TRBV11-2
d_gene: TRBD2
CDR3nt: TGTGCCAGCAGCTTAGTTTTGGGGGGAGCGGGAGGGCCCCCGGGGGAGACCCAGTACTTC
CDR3aa: CASSLVLGGAGGPPGETQYF

j_gene: TRBJ2-7
abundance: many
v_gene: TRBV7-9
d_gene: -
CDR3nt: TGTGCCAGCTCTAGGACCGGGGCCGCCTACGAGCAGTACTTC
CDR3aa: CASSRTGAAYEQYF

j_gene: TRBJ2-7
abundance: many
v_gene: TRBV20-1
d_gene: -
CDR3nt: TGCAGTGCCCGATTCCGGGACACAGCCTACGAGCAGTACTTC
CDR3aa: CSARFRDTAYEQYF

j_gene: TRBJ1-5
abundance: few
v_gene: TRBV6-2/TRBV6-3
d_gene: -
CDR3nt: TGTGCCAGCAGTTACGGACGCAATCAGCCCCAGCATTTT
CDR3aa: CASSYGRNQPQHF

j_gene: TRBJ2-2
abundance: many
v_gene: TRBV6-2/TRBV6-3
d_gene: -
CDR3nt: TGTGCCAGCAGTTTAAGAACCCCCGGGGAGCTGTTTTTT
CDR3aa: CASSLRTPGELFF

j_gene: TRBJ1-2
abundance: few
v_gene: TRBV14
d_gene: -
CDR3nt: TGTGCCAGCAGCTTATTCCCGTATGGCTACACCTTC
CDR3aa: CASSLFPYGYTF

j_gene: TRBJ1-1
abundance: many
v_gene: TRBV20-1
d_gene: -
CDR3nt: TGCAGTGCTAGATGGGGGGCGATCACTGAAGCTTTCTTT
CDR3aa: CSARWGAITEAFF

j_gene: TRBJ2-1
abundance: few
v_gene: TRBV7-9
d_gene: TRBD1
CDR3nt: TGTGCCAGCAGACCGCCGGGACAGGGGGCGAGGGAGCAGTTCTTC
CDR3aa: CASRPPGQGAREQFF

j_gene: TRBJ2-7
abundance: -
v_gene: TRBV20-1
d_gene: TRBD2
CDR3nt: TGCAGTGCAACCAGGGGGACTAGCGGGAGGGTCTCCTACGAGCAGTACTTC
CDR3aa: CSATRGTSGRVSYEQYF

j_gene: TRBJ2-7
abundance: many
v_gene: TRBV6-2/TRBV6-3
d_gene: -
CDR3nt: TGTGCCAGCAGTCCCTATAAGGACGAGCAGTACTTC
CDR3aa: CASSPYKDEQYF

j_gene: TRBJ2-5
abundance: few
v_gene: TRBV3-1
d_gene: TRBD2
CDR3nt: TGTGCCATCAGTCTAAAAGGGACTAGCGGGGAATTTTTCGGAGAGACCCAGTACTTC
CDR3aa: CAISLKGTSGEFFGETQYF

j_gene: TRBJ2-3
abundance: -
v_gene: TRBV28
d_gene: TRBD2
CDR3nt: TGTGCCAGCAGTCCTAGCGGCAGCACAGATACGCAGTGTTTT
CDR3aa: CASSPSGSTDTQCF

j_gene: TRBJ1-2
abundance: many
v_gene: TRBV12-3/TRBV12-4
d_gene: -
CDR3nt: TGTGCCAGCAGTTTTCCATCCAGGGGCTATGGCTACACCTTC
CDR3aa: CASSFPSRGYGYTF

j_gene: TRBJ2-7
abundance: many
v_gene: TRBV19
d_gene: -
CDR3nt: TGTGCCAGTAGTATAGCGGGAGACACGCATAGCTCCTACGAGCAGTACTTC
CDR3aa: CASSIAGDTHSSYEQYF

j_gene: TRBJ2-3
abundance: many
v_gene: TRBV28
d_gene: TRBD2
CDR3nt: TGTGCCAGCAGGGGGCTAGCGGCGCAGGGAGGCACAGATACGCAGTATTTT
CDR3aa: CASRGLAAQGGTDTQYF

j_gene: TRBJ2-1
abundance: many
v_gene: TRBV12-3/TRBV12-4
d_gene: TRBD2
CDR3nt: TGTGCCAGCAGTTTTACTAGCGGGAGCCGAAATTCGTATGAGCAGTTCTTC
CDR3aa: CASSFTSGSRNSYEQFF

j_gene: TRBJ1-2
abundance: few
v_gene: TRBV20-1
d_gene: -
CDR3nt: TGCAGTGCTAGAGTAACCGGGCCGAGTTACTATGGCTACACCTTC
CDR3aa: CSARVTGPSYYGYTF

j_gene: TRBJ2-1
abundance: many
v_gene: TRBV28
d_gene: TRBD2
CDR3nt: TGTGCCAGCAGCTACCCGGGACTAGCGGGACCCAGTAGCCACAATGAGCAGTTCTTC
CDR3aa: CASSYPGLAGPSSHNEQFF

j_gene: TRBJ2-7
abundance: many
v_gene: TRBV19
d_gene: -
CDR3nt: TGTGCCAGTAGTATCCAGGCAACCTACGAGCAGTACTTC
CDR3aa: CASSIQATYEQYF

j_gene: TRBJ2-2
abundance: many
v_gene: TRBV3-1
d_gene: -
CDR3nt: TGTGCCAGCAGCCCCATCGTGGGTGGCGGGGAGCTGTTTTTT
CDR3aa: CASSPIVGGGELFF

j_gene: TRBJ1-2
abundance: many
v_gene: TRBV20-1
d_gene: -
CDR3nt: TGCAGTGCTAGAGATATCAGGCATGGCTACACCTTC
CDR3aa: CSARDIRHGYTF

j_gene: TRBJ1-1
abundance: many
v_gene: TRBV20-1
d_gene: -
CDR3nt: TGCAGTGCTAGCAAATCCGTTCGGGCTGAAGCTTTCTTT
CDR3aa: CSASKSVRAEAFF

j_gene: TRBJ2-1
abundance: many
v_gene: TRBV24-1
d_gene: TRBD2
CDR3nt: TGTGCCACCAGTGAAACCGGGACTAGCGGGCGTAGTGAGCAGTTCTTC
CDR3aa: CATSETGTSGRSEQFF

j_gene: TRBJ2-3
abundance: few
v_gene: TRBV2
d_gene: -
CDR3nt: TGTGCCAGCAGTGAACTCAGGGCTGACGTCGATACGCAGTATTTT
CDR3aa: CASSELRADVDTQYF